The next 12 T cell receptor beta chains were all read from a single sample in a study of breast tumors, draining lymph nodes, adjacent tissues. Samples came from axillary lymph nodes draining the breast cancer. TCRdb reprocessed the multiplex PCR reads via MiXCR and lists one record per CDR3 protein. The sample includes about 270,000 distinct CDR3 sequences, about 30% seen only once; the top ten take roughly 1.2%. The specimen sequenced was axillary lymph node tissue. These receptors all come from a female donor with breast cancer. Some clones in this sample may be carry-over from other donors' samples.

Of note for this clonotype: A read error may explain this, as a much larger clone is one base away. The chain combines TRBV4-3 with TRBJ2-2; 8 bases map to TRBD2. CDR1 and CDR2 from the germline V gene are LGHNA and YSLEER. Trimming took 1 base from V and 4 from J; bases not matched to a gene: 8. The CDR3 covers 17 residues. The CDR3 DNA follows: TGCGCCAGCAGCCAAGGACTAGCGAGAGGTATCACCGGGGAGCTGTTTTTT. As protein: CASSQGLARGITGELFF.

A remark on this clonotype: A much bigger clone sits one base away, suggesting this may be a read error. This chain connects TRBV6-1 to TRBJ1-4, with 7 bases identical to TRBD1. With V trimmed by 8 bases and J by 4 bases, 7 bases remained unmatched. The CDR3 has 14 residues. Per germline, CDR1 MNHNS and CDR2 SASEGT. CDR3 nucleotides: TGTGCCAGCGGTAAGGGACAGCGTAATGAAAAACTGTTTTTT. It encodes CASGKGQRNEKLFF.

This clonotype was recorded many times. This rearrangement joins TRBV4-2 to TRBJ2-1; D not resolved. Germline V gives CDR1 LGHNA, CDR2 YNFKEQ. The V end lost 1 base, the J end lost 6 bases, and 4 bases lay between the germline ends. This CDR3 spans 12 amino acids. CDR3 sequence reads: CASSQVLNEQFF. The CDR3, as DNA: TGTGCCAGCAGCCAAGTCCTCAATGAGCAGTTCTTC.

The chain uses TRBV30 and TRBJ1-6; TRBD1 agrees at 7 bases. Trimming at V came to 2 bases and at J to 8 bases, leaving 3 bases not matched to a gene. Germline V gene sequence: CDR1 GTSNPN, CDR2 SVGIG (reference sequence). The CDR3 is made up of 13 amino acids. The CDR3 loop is CAWSKQGDSPLHF. CDR3 sequence (DNA): TGTGCCTGGAGTAAGCAGGGGGATTCACCCCTCCACTTT.

The table lists this clonotype with many counts. DNA of the CDR3: TGTGCCAGCACCATCGGGAGGGAACCTGGAAACACCATATATTTT. Translated: CASTIGREPGNTIYF. The chain has TRBV12-3 or TRBV12-4 and TRBJ1-3; D gene unclear. Trimming took off 7 bases at V and 2 bases at J, with 15 bases between the two ends. The CDR3 is 15 amino acids.

Remarks on this clonotype: This may be a read error: a much more frequent sequence differs by one nucleotide. This sequence joins TRBV20-1 and TRBJ1-2; D uncertain. Germline CDR1 and CDR2: DFQATT and SNEGSKA (reference sequence). The germline V and J ends were trimmed by 3 bases and 4 bases, with 18 bases remaining between them. The CDR3 has 15 amino acids. The CDR3 loop reads CSASQQVGRSYGYTF. CDR3 in DNA: TGCAGTGCTAGCCAACAAGTTGGCAGGTCCTATGGCTACACCTTC.

This clonotype was observed at least ten times. The gene calls are TRBV6-6 and TRBJ2-3, with TRBD2 identical over 12 bases. CDR3 length: 15 amino acids. Per the germline V gene, CDR1 is MNHNY and CDR2 is SVGAGI (reference sequence). Trimming at V came to 8 bases and at J to 8 bases, leaving 11 bases not matched to a gene. As DNA, the CDR3 is TGTGCCAGCGTCCTAGCGGGAGGGCCGGGAGGTACGCAGTATTTT. Its translation is CASVLAGGPGGTQYF.

This clonotype was seen at least ten times. The V call is TRBV10-1, the J call TRBJ2-3, with no clear D. This CDR3 is built from 15 residues. V was shortened by 0 bases and J by 4 bases, with 11 bases between the two germline ends. From germline, CDR1 is WNHNN and CDR2 SYGVQD (reference sequence). This CDR3 is CASSESGFGADTQYF. The CDR3 nucleotides are TGCGCCAGCAGTGAGTCGGGGTTCGGCGCAGATACGCAGTATTTT.

This clonotype was seen at least ten times. The CDR3 reads CASSLAGGGYTDTQYF. As DNA, the CDR3 is TGCGCCAGCAGCTTGGCCGGGGGAGGGTACACAGATACGCAGTATTTT. V and J are TRBV5-1 and TRBJ2-3, with 7 bases aligning to TRBD2. V shed 0 bases and J 2 bases; nucleotides not matched to a gene: 6. CDR3 length: 16 amino acids. Germline CDR1 and CDR2: SGHRS and YFSETQ.

This clonotype was seen a handful of times. The V call is TRBV6-6, the J call TRBJ1-1, with D hard to call. Germline V gene lookup returns CDR1 MNHNY and CDR2 SVGAGI (reference sequence). Deletions cut 8 bases from V and 1 base from J, with 17 bases between. CDR3 length: 15 amino acids. CDR3 DNA sequence: TGTGCCAGCTTGGACCCTGGAGCCCCGAACACTGAAGCTTTCTTT. This sequence encodes CASLDPGAPNTEAFF.

This chain joins TRBV25-1 and TRBJ2-7; D is undetermined. The CDR3 totals 13 residues. CDR1 is MGHDK and CDR2 is SYGVNS in the germline V gene. Deletions cut 4 bases from V and 6 bases from J, with 13 bases between. CDR3 region: CASSAYRPSEQYF. CDR3 bases: TGTGCCAGCAGTGCCTACAGACCCTCCGAGCAGTACTTC.

This clonotype was counted many times. The gene calls are TRBV9 and TRBJ2-6, with no clear D. Germline CDR1 is SGDLS and CDR2 is YYNGEE. There are 16 residues in the CDR3. With 4 bases removed from V and 0 bases from J, the gap between germline ends came to 11 bases. The CDR3 DNA reads as TGTGCCAGCAGCTACCGATGGGGCTCTGGGGCCAACGTCCTGACTTTC. It is translated as CASSYRWGSGANVLTF.